Shown below are 10 T cell receptor beta chains from a single sample sequenced in a study of T-cell memory formation after mild COVID-19. MiXCR was run by TCRdb on the 5' RACE reads, yielding one entry per CDR3 protein. The top ten hold approximately 22% of the sample, which has approximately 260,000 distinct CDR3 sequences, roughly 18% seen once. The sample comprised PBMCs or a T cell subset sorted from them (not recorded which). These receptors were collected from a man aged 18 to 29 who had mild COVID-19 (a few samples of this study predate the infection). Cell type and time point are not known.

Ten or more counts support this clonotype. The V gene is TRBV12-3 or TRBV12-4, the J gene TRBJ2-7, with D possibly matching TRBD1 (6 bases). This CDR3 contains 11 residues. The ends were cut back, 7 bases at V and 5 bases at J, with 9 bases in the middle. CDR3 nucleotide sequence: TGTGCCAGCAAACAGGGCCACGAGCAGTACTTC. This gives the protein CASKQGHEQYF.

V gene TRBV19 combines with J gene TRBJ2-3; 8 positions match TRBD2. CDR1 and CDR2 (germline): LNHDA, SQIVND (reference sequence). V was pared by 9 bases and J by 7 bases, with 18 bases of the junction left unmatched. CDR3 size: 16 residues. CDR3 nucleotide sequence: TGTGCCAGCTCCGAGGCGGGGGGAAGCCCATCTAATACGCAGTATTTT. Translating it yields CASSEAGGSPSNTQYF. Full variable domain (missing parts from reference TRBV19 and TRBJ2-3): DGGITQSPKYLFRKEGQNVTLSCEQNLNHDAMYWYRQDPGQGLRLIYYSQIVNDFQKGDIAEGYSVSREKKESFPLTVTSAQKNPTAFYLCASSEAGGSPSNTQYFGPGTRLTVL.

This clonotype was detected a few times. The chain is built from TRBV14 and TRBJ1-2; the D is unclear. Germline V lookup: CDR1 SGHDN, CDR2 FVKESK. The CDR3 is made up of 14 amino acids. V was shortened by 4 bases and J by 0 bases, with 9 bases between the two germline ends. CDR3 nucleotides: TGTGCCAGCAGCCCCACCTCTACTAACTATGGCTACACCTTC. It encodes CASSPTSTNYGYTF.

At least ten counts were recorded for this clonotype. The chain couples TRBV2 to TRBJ2-5, with a weak D call TRBD2 (7 bases). In germline, CDR1 is SNHLY, CDR2 FYNNEI. The V end was cut by 5 bases, the J end by 5 bases, with 18 bases between. The CDR3 loop spans 15 amino acids. DNA for the CDR3: TGTGCCAGCAGTCTCCGGACCGGGGGGCGGGAGACCCAGTACTTC. It translates to CASSLRTGGRETQYF.

The rearrangement uses TRBV6-5 and TRBJ1-1; possible D gene TRBD1, 6 bases. Germline lookup yields CDR1 MNHEY and CDR2 SVGAGI. CDR3 length: 13 residues. Trimming took off 2 bases at V and 8 bases at J, with 12 bases between the two ends. As DNA, the CDR3 is TGTGCCAGCAGTTACAACGACAGGAGAGAAGCTTTCTTT. As protein: CASSYNDRREAFF.

V and J are TRBV30 and TRBJ2-1, with 9 bases matching TRBD2. CDR3 length: 14 residues. Trimming took 1 base from V and 4 from J; bases not matched to a gene: 2. Germline V gene sequence: CDR1 GTSNPN, CDR2 SVGIG (reference sequence). CDR3 sequence: CAWSGSGGYNEQFF. CDR3 DNA sequence: TGTGCCTGGAGTGGTAGCGGGGGATACAATGAGCAGTTCTTC.

To note about this clonotype: Because it lacks the conserved phenylalanine or tryptophan at the end, this CDR3 is likely a read error. The V gene is TRBV6-2 or TRBV6-3, the J gene TRBJ1-2; D perhaps matches TRBD1 (6 bases). This CDR3 comprises 15 residues. The V gene's germline CDR1 is MNHEY and CDR2 SVGEGT. The V gene lost 5 bases and the J gene lost 5 bases, with 18 bases spanning the gap. CDR3 DNA: TGTGCCAGCAGTATCTCCAGCGGGACAAATTATGGCTACACCATC. It translates to CASSISSGTNYGYTI.

There are many counts of this clonotype. The V call is TRBV5-1, the J call TRBJ2-3; 14 positions agree with TRBD2. From germline, CDR1 is SGHRS and CDR2 YFSETQ. The CDR3 length is 18 residues. The ends lost 3 bases at V and 1 base at J; junction bases unmatched: 7. As DNA, the CDR3 is TGCGCCAGCAGCTCTGGGACTAGCGGGGGACTAGGCACAGATACGCAGTATTTT. This sequence encodes CASSSGTSGGLGTDTQYF.

This clonotype was detected only a few times. The gene calls are TRBV4-1 and TRBJ2-3; D possibly corresponds to TRBD2 (7 bases). Germline V lookup: CDR1 MGHRA, CDR2 YSYEKL. The CDR3 has 17 amino acids. Trimming removed 1 base at V and 4 bases at J, with 18 bases between. In DNA form, the CDR3 reads TGCGCCAGCAGCCAAGGCAGGGGTACAGGGAGGGCAGATACGCAGTATTTT. This gives the protein CASSQGRGTGRADTQYF.

The chain couples TRBV7-2 to TRBJ2-5; perhaps TRBD1 as D (5 bases). The CDR3 is made up of 15 amino acids. V dropped 5 bases and J dropped 5 bases, with 18 bases sitting between them. Germline V CDR1 and CDR2: SGHTA, FQGNSA. The CDR3 region has the DNA TGTGCCAGCAGCCCAGGACAACTCAGTTGGGAGACCCAGTACTTC. Residues: CASSPGQLSWETQYF.